Reported below is one TCR beta chain. The data originate from a study of blood T cell repertoires in COVID-19. Study summary: PBMCs, B-cell-depleted T cells, or T cells were the source of the cDNA or gDNA that made up the material.

Assay: immunoSEQ multiplex PCR; the TCRdb copy retains only in-frame clones and omits some. This sample carries about 83,000 clones, 70% to 90% of them seen once, and the ten largest clones take around 7.8%. Per the germline V gene, CDR1 is MNHEY and CDR2 is SVGAGI. The CDR3 consists of 14 residues. The V end lost 5 bases, the J end lost 2 bases, and 12 bases lay between the germline ends. The chain joins TRBV6-5 to TRBJ1-2, with D possibly being TRBD1 (5 bases). This receptor was obtained from a man older than 75 with active or convalescent COVID-19. The sequencing input was peripheral blood. The CDR3 loop is CASSRQWQNYGYTF. CDR3 sequence (DNA): TGTGCCAGCAGTCGACAGTGGCAAAACTATGGCTACACCTTC.